Following are 5 T cell receptor beta chains from one sample sequenced in a study of T cell changes during pregnancy in multiple sclerosis. Assay: immunoSEQ multiplex PCR; the TCRdb copy retains only in-frame clones and omits some. Here the sample spans approximately 89,000 clones, about 93% being singletons. This sample comprised peripheral blood, obtained after pregnancy. Receptor source: a female donor in good health, enrolled as a control in a pregnancy study.

V is TRBV15 and J is TRBJ2-5; a possible D gene is TRBD1 (7 bases). The last part of the DNA fits TRBJ2-7 better; the J call may be wrong. Germline CDR1 and CDR2: LNHNV and YYDKDF (reference sequence). The CDR3 covers 16 residues. The DNA of the CDR3 is TGTGCCACCAGCAGAGATCTCCAGGGGGGCGGCTACGAGCAGTACTTC. Protein sequence: CATSRDLQGGGYEQYF.

This clone was observed a single time. The rearrangement links TRBV29-1 to TRBJ1-2, with 8 bases that match TRBD1. The junction had 5 bases not matched to a gene; V was cut back by 7 bases and J by 4 bases. The length of the CDR3 is 12 residues. Germline V gene lookup returns CDR1 SQVTM and CDR2 ANQGSEA. The CDR3 region is CSAGQAIYGYTF. CDR3 bases: TGCAGCGCGGGACAGGCCATCTATGGCTACACCTTC. Full variable domain (remainder filled in from reference TRBV29-1 and TRBJ1-2): SAVISQKPSRDICQRGTSLTIQCQVDSQVTMMFWYRQQPGQSLTLIATANQGSEATYESGFVIDKFPISRPNLTFSTLTVSNMSPEDSSIYLCSAGQAIYGYTFGSGTRLTVV.

This chain joins TRBV28 and TRBJ2-7; D remains unclear. CDR1 and CDR2 from the germline V gene are MDHEN and SYDVKM. V was pared by 0 bases and J by 0 bases, with 6 bases between. The CDR3 is 14 residues long. The DNA for the CDR3 is TGTGCCAGCAGTTTATGGATGAGCTCCTACGAGCAGTACTTC. Amino acid sequence: CASSLWMSSYEQYF.

The rearrangement joins TRBV9 to TRBJ1-2, with 8 bases aligning to TRBD1. The CDR3 spans 17 residues. Germline lookup yields CDR1 SGDLS and CDR2 YYNGEE. The V and J ends lost 0 bases and 4 bases, in that order; junction bases with no gene match: 11. CDR3 sequence reads: CASSVAGPQGAGYGYTF. The CDR3 nucleotides are TGTGCCAGCAGCGTAGCTGGCCCGCAGGGGGCGGGCTATGGCTACACCTTC.

The CDR3 bases are TGTGCCAGCAGGCTCACGGTCGTGGATGAGCAGTTCTTC. It yields the protein CASRLTVVDEQFF. The chain carries TRBV2 and TRBJ2-1; no reliable D call. Trimming stripped 6 bases from V and 8 bases from J, with 14 bases between. The CDR3 covers 13 residues. Germline CDR1 reads SNHLY; CDR2 reads FYNNEI.